A single sample is the source of the 15 T cell receptor beta chains below, sequenced in a study of identical twins. TCRdb recomputed calls from the 5' RACE reads with MiXCR, one row per CDR3 protein. The table lists approximately 490,000 distinct CDR3 sequences, around 22% of them singletons. The same sample was also studied in work on yellow fever vaccine responses in identical twins.

Sequencing was done on a sample of CD4+ T cells sorted from blood. The receptors originated from a woman aged 18-35 years in good health.

The chain couples TRBV19 to TRBJ2-1; D gene ambiguous. V was cut by 9 bases and J by 2 bases, with 11 bases left in between. The germline CDR1 and CDR2 sequences are LNHDA and SQIVND (reference sequence). This CDR3 is 13 amino acids long. The CDR3 is CASATVPYNEQFF. As DNA, the CDR3 is TGTGCCAGCGCGACGGTACCCTACAATGAGCAGTTCTTC.

V gene TRBV4-1 combines with J gene TRBJ2-1, with a weak D call TRBD2 (5 bases). Germline lookup yields CDR1 MGHRA and CDR2 YSYEKL. The V gene lost 4 bases and the J gene lost 9 bases, with 19 bases spanning the gap. The CDR3 sequence is 15 residues long. For the CDR3, the DNA is TGCGCCAGCAGCCCCGGGGAGTCCTGGTCGGGTGAGCAGTTCTTC. This gives the protein CASSPGESWSGEQFF.

The chain is built from TRBV6-1 and TRBJ2-1; D may be TRBD2 (6 bases). Germline-derived CDR1 and CDR2 are MNHNS and SASEGT. This CDR3 comprises 16 residues. With 2 bases removed from V and 2 bases from J, the gap between germline ends came to 13 bases. CDR3 residues: CASSERYSGTYNEQFF. The CDR3 nucleotides are TGTGCCAGCAGTGAACGGTATAGCGGAACCTACAATGAGCAGTTCTTC.

The chain joins TRBV7-9 to TRBJ1-2, with D hard to call. Between the trimmed V and J ends, which lost 2 bases and 7 bases, there was a span of 11 bases. The CDR3 consists of 13 residues. From germline, CDR1 is SEHNR and CDR2 FQNEAQ (reference sequence). The CDR3 protein is CASSLSQTSGYTF. CDR3 DNA sequence: TGTGCCAGCAGCTTATCCCAAACCAGTGGCTACACCTTC.

The rearrangement uses TRBV29-1 and TRBJ2-1; D remains ambiguous. Trimming pared 6 bases from V and 3 bases from J, leaving 24 bases between. This CDR3 is 17 amino acids long. Germline CDR1 reads SQVTM; CDR2 reads ANQGSEA. The CDR3: CSVAKPSTKANYNEQFF. The CDR3 DNA is TGCAGCGTAGCAAAACCGTCAACTAAAGCAAACTACAATGAGCAGTTCTTC.

This clonotype was seen more than once but under ten times. The chain carries TRBV11-2 and TRBJ1-6, with no clear D. V was cut by 2 bases and J by 0 bases, with 14 bases left in between. The CDR3 is 18 amino acids. Germline CDR1 and CDR2: SGHAT and FQNNGV. CDR3 amino acids: CASSLRIIVSSYNSPLHF. The DNA of the CDR3 is TGTGCCAGCAGCTTACGTATAATCGTGAGCTCCTATAATTCACCCCTCCACTTT.

This clonotype was counted between two and nine times. The CDR3 sequence is CSASKPGVQETQYF. The CDR3 DNA sequence: TGCAGTGCTAGTAAGCCAGGGGTTCAAGAGACCCAGTACTTC. The chain employs TRBV20-1 and TRBJ2-5, with D perhaps TRBD1 (6 bases). CDR1 and CDR2 from the germline V gene are DFQATT and SNEGSKA (reference sequence). There are 14 residues in the CDR3. The V and J ends lost 3 bases and 2 bases respectively, with 13 bases between them.

This clonotype was picked up a small number of times. The genes are TRBV5-6 and TRBJ2-5; weak D call: TRBD2 (7 bases). The length of the CDR3 is 15 residues. V gave up 4 bases and J gave up 5 bases, with 18 bases separating them. Germline CDR1 SGHDT, CDR2 YYEEEE. CDR3 coding DNA: TGTGCCAGCAGCCCCCTTGGGGGGGGGCACGAGACCCAGTACTTC. This translates into CASSPLGGGHETQYF.

This clonotype has a count of ten or more. The chain recombines TRBV12-3 or TRBV12-4 with TRBJ2-7; D might be TRBD1 (6 bases). V was clipped by 3 bases and J by 1 base, with 10 bases between them. CDR3 size: 14 residues. The CDR3 DNA follows: TGTGCCAGCAGTTTCGACACAGGGTCCTACGAGCAGTACTTC. Its protein product is CASSFDTGSYEQYF.

This clonotype was counted between two and nine times. The CDR3 DNA reads TGTGCCACCAGCAGCTCCACAGGGCCGGGGGAGGAGACCCAGTACTTC. It is translated as CATSSSTGPGEETQYF. J is TRBJ2-5 and V is TRBV15; D is tentatively TRBD1 or TRBD2 (6 bases each). The CDR3 length is 16 residues. In germline, CDR1 is LNHNV, CDR2 YYDKDF (reference sequence). Trimming took 3 bases from V and 5 from J, leaving 19 bases between them.

CDR3 coding DNA: TGTGCCAGCTCCTGGGGGACGGGCAATCAGCCCCAGCATTTT. Encoded protein: CASSWGTGNQPQHF. This chain uses TRBV12-3 or TRBV12-4 with TRBJ1-5; TRBD1 might be the D (5 bases). The CDR3 is 14 residues long. V lost 8 bases and J lost 2, with 13 bases in between.

This chain links TRBV5-1 with TRBJ2-3, with D unresolved. Germline V CDR1 and CDR2: SGHRS, YFSETQ. V was shortened by 0 bases and J by 8 bases, with 7 bases between the two germline ends. The CDR3 covers 12 residues. This CDR3 reads CASSLVGGTQYF. In DNA form, the CDR3 reads TGCGCCAGCAGCTTGGTGGGTGGTACGCAGTATTTT.

This clonotype was seen more than once but under ten times. The chain links TRBV6-1 to TRBJ2-3; tentatively, D is TRBD1 (5 bases). The CDR3 contains 15 residues. The ends were cut back, 7 bases at V and 1 base at J, with 15 bases in the middle. Per germline, CDR1 MNHNS and CDR2 SASEGT. The CDR3 DNA is TGTGCCAGCAAGGGGCAAGGGAAGGGCACAGATACGCAGTATTTT. This codes for CASKGQGKGTDTQYF.

The rearrangement joins TRBV24-1 to TRBJ2-2; 10 bases line up with TRBD2. The CDR3 sequence is 20 residues long. V lost 3 bases to trimming and J lost 3 bases; unmatched junction nucleotides: 15. Germline V gives CDR1 KGHDR, CDR2 SFDVKD. CDR3 loop: CATSDGHWGTGTSDTGELFF. CDR3 DNA sequence: TGTGCCACCAGTGATGGCCACTGGGGTACCGGGACTAGCGACACCGGGGAGCTGTTTTTT.

This sequence joins TRBV5-1 and TRBJ1-1; the D gene is possibly TRBD1 (5 bases). Trimming stripped 4 bases from V and 0 bases from J, with 13 bases between. The CDR3 sequence is 15 residues long. Germline V gene data show CDR1 as SGHRS and CDR2 as YFSETQ. CDR3 sequence (DNA): TGCGCCAGCAGCCCTCGACAGCTCGTGAACACTGAAGCTTTCTTT. It codes for CASSPRQLVNTEAFF. The full variable domain, with the rest looked up from reference TRBV5-1 and TRBJ1-1, is KAGVTQTPRYLIKTRGQQVTLSCSPISGHRSVSWYQQTPGQGLQFLFEYFSETQRNKGNFPGRFSGRQFSNSRSEMNVSTLELGDSALYLCASSPRQLVNTEAFFGQGTRLTVV.